The rows below give T cell receptor beta chains drawn from one sample of a study of CD8 T cells in Susac syndrome. TCRdb re-analysed the immunoSEQ multiplex PCR reads in MiXCR, keeping a single row per CDR3 protein. The top ten clones hold around 0.22% of a sample with fewer than 150,000 distinct CDR3 sequences, about 90% of them seen once. Sequenced material: CD8+ T cells from PBMCs. The receptors originated from a human donor with multiple sclerosis. Each CDR3 is given with its conserved first and last residue. D genes are given only for firm matches. Size tells how often a clone was seen (once, few, many) or the class of an expanded clone, and some rows leave it out.

abundance	v_gene	j_gene	d_gene	CDR3aa	CDR3nt
NA	TRBV25-1	TRBJ1-1	NA	CASSARAGSEAFF	TGTGCCAGCAGTGCTAGAGCAGGGTCTGAAGCTTTCTTT
few	TRBV2	TRBJ2-7	NA	CASSEPGADYEQYF	TGTGCCAGCAGTGAACCAGGGGCGGACTACGAGCAGTACTTC
few	TRBV14	TRBJ2-2	NA	CASSQGGNTGELFF	TGTGCCAGCAGCCAAGGCGGCAACACCGGGGAGCTGTTTTTT
NA	TRBV12-3/TRBV12-4	TRBJ1-1	TRBD1	CASRYTGEGEAFF	TGTGCCAGCAGATATACAGGGGAAGGTGAAGCTTTCTTT
NA	TRBV6-2/TRBV6-3	TRBJ1-5	TRBD1	CASRGTGALDWNQPQHF	TGTGCCAGCCGGGGGACAGGGGCCCTTGATTGGAATCAGCCCCAGCATTTT
NA	TRBV4-1	TRBJ1-1	NA	CASSQGAATEAFF	TGCGCCAGCAGCCAAGGAGCGGCCACTGAAGCTTTCTTT
NA	TRBV7-3	TRBJ2-3	NA	CASSTTLGDTQYF	TGTGCCAGCAGCACTACCTTGGGAGATACGCAGTATTTT
NA	TRBV27	TRBJ2-5	TRBD2	CASSLEWGGETQYF	TGTGCCAGCAGTTTGGAATGGGGGGGTGAGACCCAGTACTTC
NA	TRBV29-1	TRBJ2-1	NA	CSVEAPNEQFF	TGCAGCGTTGAGGCCCCAAATGAGCAGTTCTTC
NA	TRBV2	TRBJ1-5	TRBD1	CASTTGTGTIYSNQPQHF	TGTGCCAGCACCACCGGGACAGGGACGATTTATAGCAATCAGCCCCAGCATTTT